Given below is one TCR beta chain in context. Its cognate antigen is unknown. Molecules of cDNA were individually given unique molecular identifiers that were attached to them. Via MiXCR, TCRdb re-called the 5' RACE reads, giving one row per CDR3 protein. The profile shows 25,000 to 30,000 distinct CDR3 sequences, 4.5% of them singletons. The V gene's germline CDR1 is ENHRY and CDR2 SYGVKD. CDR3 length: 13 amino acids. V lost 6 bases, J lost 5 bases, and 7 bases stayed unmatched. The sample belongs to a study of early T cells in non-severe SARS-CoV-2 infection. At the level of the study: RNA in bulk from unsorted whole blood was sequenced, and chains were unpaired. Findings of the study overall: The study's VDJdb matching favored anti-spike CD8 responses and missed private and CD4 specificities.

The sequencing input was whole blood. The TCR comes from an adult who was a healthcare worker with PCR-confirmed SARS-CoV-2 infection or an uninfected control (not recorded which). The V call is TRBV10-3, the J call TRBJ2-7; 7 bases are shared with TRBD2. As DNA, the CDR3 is TGTGCCATCAGAGAACGGGGGGAAGACGAGCAGTACTTC. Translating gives CAIRERGEDEQYF.